These T cell receptor beta chains were read from a single sample in a study of blood T cell repertoires in COVID-19. Data came from immunoSEQ multiplex PCR; TCRdb stores just in-frame clones and leaves some out. The repertoire holds about 240,000 clones, with 80% to 90% as singletons. Material: PBMCs or T cells enriched from blood (not recorded which). The receptors stem from a woman aged 25-40 years who had recovered from COVID-19. CDR3s include the opening cysteine and the closing phenylalanine or tryptophan. A D gene is named only where the DNA matches it firmly. A clone size is listed for some rows: how often the clone was seen (once, few, many), or a class if it is expanded.

j_call v_call clone_size d_call cdr3_nt cdr3_aa
TRBJ1-5 TRBV28 NA NA TGTGCCAGCAGTTTTAGGAGGAACCAGCATTTT CASSFRRNQHF
TRBJ1-1 TRBV12-3/TRBV12-4 NA NA TGTGCCAGCAGTTTGGCCGGGACTGAAGCTTTCTTT CASSLAGTEAFF
TRBJ1-5 TRBV6-1 NA TRBD1 TGTGCCAGCAGTGAATTAGGGACAGGGCCCCAGCCCCAGCATTTT CASSELGTGPQPQHF
TRBJ1-1 TRBV19 NA NA TGTGCCAGTAGCCTACAGGGAAGTTACACTGAAGCTTTCTTT CASSLQGSYTEAFF
TRBJ1-1 TRBV27 NA NA TGTGCCAGCAGTTTCAGGGGATCCCCTGAAGCTTTCTTT CASSFRGSPEAFF
TRBJ1-3 TRBV2 NA NA TGTGCCAGCAGTGCCACAAGCTCTGGAAACACCATATATTTT CASSATSSGNTIYF
TRBJ2-7 TRBV5-6 NA NA TGTGCCAGCAGCTTGTCGGGGGAGTCCTACGAGCAGTACTTC CASSLSGESYEQYF
TRBJ1-2 TRBV7-2 NA NA TGTGCCTGTTCAGGGCGACCCACCCCGGGTGGCTACACCTTC CACSGRPTPGGYTF
TRBJ2-5 TRBV5-4 NA NA TGTGCCGGGGGGGCGCGGGGCCAAGAGACCCAGTACTTC CAGGARGQETQYF
TRBJ2-5 TRBV6-5 NA NA TGTGCCAGCAGTTACCAGGGACACGGGGAGGGGACCCAGTACTTC CASSYQGHGEGTQYF
TRBJ2-3 TRBV9 NA NA TGTGCCAGCAGCCCCCCCGGGGGAGGTACAGATACGCAGTATTTT CASSPPGGGTDTQYF
TRBJ1-5 TRBV7-8 few NA TGTGCCAGCAGCCGGCTCGAGGGATCGGAGCCCCAGCATTTT CASSRLEGSEPQHF
TRBJ1-1 TRBV28 NA NA TGTGCCAGCAACCCGCCGGGGGGCACTGAAGCTTTCTTT CASNPPGGTEAFF
TRBJ2-7 TRBV28 NA NA TGTGCCAGCAGTTTAAGGAGACCCGGCGAGCAGTACTTC CASSLRRPGEQYF
TRBJ1-2 TRBV29-1 NA TRBD1 TGCAGCGTGGGGTCCGACAGGGGCGGCTATGGCTACACCTTC CSVGSDRGGYGYTF
TRBJ1-2 TRBV18 NA TRBD1 TGTGCCAGCTCTCAAGAGCCGGGACAGTTAACTAAGAAGGATGGCTACACCTTC CASSQEPGQLTKKDGYTF
TRBJ2-7 TRBV5-8 NA NA TGTGCCAGCAGCTCCTTGGGGGCGGCTGACTACGAGCAGTACTTC CASSSLGAADYEQYF
TRBJ1-5 TRBV19 NA NA TGTGCCAGTAGTATGGGGCCTCAGCCCCAGCATTTT CASSMGPQPQHF
TRBJ2-3 TRBV3-1/TRBV3-2 NA TRBD1 TGTGCCAGCAAGACAGGGAGCACAGATACGCAGTATTTT CASKTGSTDTQYF
TRBJ2-7 TRBV28 NA TRBD2 TGTGCCAGCAGCGTAGCGGGACTGGGCGTCGAGCAGTACTTC CASSVAGLGVEQYF
TRBJ1-4 TRBV7-2 NA TRBD1 TGTGCCAGCAGCTTAGGGACAGGGGCTAATGAAAAACTGTTTTTT CASSLGTGANEKLFF
TRBJ1-5 TRBV20-1 NA NA TGCAGTGCTAGTTCAGGGGTCAATCAGCCCCAGCATTTT CSASSGVNQPQHF
TRBJ2-2 TRBV11-3 NA NA TGTGCCAGCAGCTTGCGGAGCGCGAACGGGGAGCTGTTTTTT CASSLRSANGELFF
TRBJ1-2 TRBV30 NA NA TGTGCCTGGAGTCTAGTGATTCGCTATGGCTACACCTTC CAWSLVIRYGYTF
TRBJ2-7 TRBV7-2 NA TRBD2 TGTGCCAGCAGCTTAGAGCTAGCGGGGGCCCACGGCTACGAGCAGTACTTC CASSLELAGAHGYEQYF
TRBJ1-5 TRBV29-1 NA TRBD1 TGCAGCGTTTCAACCGGGACAGGACTTCAGCCCCAGCATTTT CSVSTGTGLQPQHF
TRBJ1-1 TRBV7-9 NA NA TGTGCCAGCAGCTTTGGGCAGCCGGCGACCACTGAAGCTTTCTTT CASSFGQPATTEAFF
TRBJ2-3 TRBV9 NA TRBD1 TGTGCCAGCAGCGACCGGGACAGGCTCACAGATACGCAGTATTTT CASSDRDRLTDTQYF
TRBJ1-2 TRBV25-1 once TRBD1 TGTGCCAGCAGTGAGCAGACAGGGTACTATGGCTACACCTTC CASSEQTGYYGYTF
TRBJ2-2 TRBV9 NA TRBD1 TGTGCCAGCAGCGTAGAAGGCAGGGGGCTATCGGGTTCCGGGGAGCTGTTTTTT CASSVEGRGLSGSGELFF
TRBJ1-5 TRBV30 NA NA TGTGCCTGGAGTGTACGGCAGGGAGGGGATAGCAATCAGCCCCAGCATTTT CAWSVRQGGDSNQPQHF
TRBJ2-1 TRBV3-1/TRBV3-2 NA NA TGTGCCAGCAGCCCCCCCCCTTTGTGTCGGGGTTACAATGAGCAGTTCTTC CASSPPPLCRGYNEQFF
TRBJ1-1 TRBV5-1 NA TRBD1 TGCGCCAGCAGAGACGGGACAGGGGCTTCGATGAACACTGAAGCTTTCTTT CASRDGTGASMNTEAFF
TRBJ1-1 TRBV14 NA TRBD1 TGTGCCAGCAGCCTCCGGACAGGGAGCAACACTGAAGCTTTCTTT CASSLRTGSNTEAFF
TRBJ1-1 TRBV6-4 NA NA TGTGCCAGCAGTGAGGGTCGGGGGACTGAAGCTTTCTTT CASSEGRGTEAFF
TRBJ2-1 TRBV28 NA TRBD2 TGTGCCACCATGTCCTCGGGAGGGGATGAGCAGTTCTTC CATMSSGGDEQFF
TRBJ2-1 TRBV4-3 NA NA TGCGCCAGCAGCCAAGTAGCAGGGCCGACGCAGTACAATGAGCAGTTCTTC CASSQVAGPTQYNEQFF
TRBJ2-3 TRBV4-3 once TRBD2 TGCGCCAGCAGCCAAGATCCCAGCGGGGGGTTCACAGATACGCAGTATTTT CASSQDPSGGFTDTQYF
TRBJ2-1 TRBV18 NA TRBD2 TGTGCCAGCTCACCTACGACTAGCCGGTACAATGAGCAGTTCTTC CASSPTTSRYNEQFF
TRBJ2-1 TRBV7-3 NA TRBD2 TGTGCCAGCAGCGGACCAATAGCGGGAGAGGGTTACAATGAGCAGTTCTTC CASSGPIAGEGYNEQFF
TRBJ1-1 TRBV30 once NA TGTGCCGGGGACGGGGGACACACTGAAGCTTTCTTT CAGDGGHTEAFF
TRBJ2-1 TRBV11-3 NA NA TGTGCCAGCAGCCTTGCCGCGGGCTACAATGAGCAGTTCTTC CASSLAAGYNEQFF
TRBJ2-7 TRBV7-9 NA NA TGTGCCAGCAGCTCCCAGGGTATTAAGCAGTACTTC CASSSQGIKQYF
TRBJ1-1 TRBV15 NA NA TGTGCCACCAGCAGAGGAGGGATTGGGTCCACTGAAGCTTTCTTT CATSRGGIGSTEAFF
TRBJ2-5 TRBV12-3/TRBV12-4 NA TRBD1 TGTGCCAGCAGGGGACAGGGACAAGAGACCCAGTACTTC CASRGQGQETQYF
TRBJ1-5 TRBV19 NA NA TGTGCCAGTAGTGTGTCTACCGGGATCTGGCATTTT CASSVSTGIWHF
TRBJ1-1 TRBV29-1 NA NA TGCAGCGTTAGCTACGGAGGGGACACTGAAGCTTTCTTT CSVSYGGDTEAFF
TRBJ1-2 TRBV27 NA TRBD1 TGTGCCAGCAGTTCAGGGGGGCAGGCCTATGGCTACACCTTC CASSSGGQAYGYTF
TRBJ1-3 TRBV15 NA NA TGTGCCACCAGCAGAGACCCGGACACCTTCTCTGGAAACACCATATATTTT CATSRDPDTFSGNTIYF
TRBJ2-7 TRBV6-2/TRBV6-3 NA NA TGTGCCAGCAGTCCCAGGGTCCCCACCTACGAGCAGTACTTC CASSPRVPTYEQYF
TRBJ2-7 TRBV5-1 once NA TGCGCCAGCAGCCGCGACATGTTAACTGAGCAGTACTTC CASSRDMLTEQYF
TRBJ1-1 TRBV11-2 NA NA TGTGCCAGCAGCTTACGTTTCCGGGGAAATGAAGCTTTCTTT CASSLRFRGNEAFF
TRBJ2-3 TRBV6-2/TRBV6-3 NA TRBD1 TGTGCCAGCAGTTACCACTACCTGGGACAGGATCTCACAGATACGCAGTATTTT CASSYHYLGQDLTDTQYF
TRBJ1-1 TRBV11-2 NA NA TGTGCCAGCAGCTTAGTCCGCGAGGACACTGAAGCTTTCTTT CASSLVREDTEAFF
TRBJ2-7 TRBV15 NA TRBD2 TGTGCCACCAGCGGACGCCGGGAGGCCTACGAGCAGTACTTC CATSGRREAYEQYF